These 15 T cell receptor beta chains share one sample of origin, sequenced in a study of blood T cell repertoires in COVID-19. Libraries were prepared by immunoSEQ multiplex PCR; TCRdb keeps only in-frame clonotypes and omits some of them. The data hold over 100,000 clones, with roughly four fifths observed a single time. Sequenced input: peripheral blood. The source is a human donor in a cohort sampled during active COVID-19.

V and J are TRBV5-6 and TRBJ1-4, with D possibly matching TRBD1 (6 bases). Trimming removed 4 bases at V and 8 bases at J, with 12 bases between. The CDR3 sequence is 13 residues long. CDR1 and CDR2 from the germline V gene are SGHDT and YYEEEE. CDR3 residues: CASSRTAREKLFF. Here the CDR3 DNA reads TGTGCCAGCAGCCGGACAGCCAGGGAAAAACTGTTTTTT.

This clone was seen only a few times. V is TRBV27 and J is TRBJ2-7; the match to TRBD1 covers 8 bases. The CDR3 runs to 15 residues. Trimming cost V 6 bases and J 7 bases; bases outside gene matches: 14. Germline V gene lookup returns CDR1 MNHEY and CDR2 SMNVEV (reference sequence). CDR3 in DNA: TGTGCCAGCAGCCCAACCGGGACAGGTCGAGGGGAGCAGTACTTC. Protein product: CASSPTGTGRGEQYF.

The rearrangement links TRBV5-6 to TRBJ2-6, with TRBD2 as a possible D gene (6 bases). Per the germline V gene, CDR1 is SGHDT and CDR2 is YYEEEE. Trimming removed 4 bases at V and 0 bases at J, with 17 bases between. The CDR3 totals 18 residues. CDR3 in DNA: TGTGCCAGCAGCCGCCTTGCGGGGACGTACTCTGGGGCCAACGTCCTGACTTTC. This gives the protein CASSRLAGTYSGANVLTF.

DNA of the CDR3: TGTGCCAGCAGCAACGAGGAGTTCGACGGATACGAGCAGTACTTC. Amino acid sequence: CASSNEEFDGYEQYF. The rearrangement links TRBV7-2 to TRBJ2-7; D ambiguous. This CDR3 region has 15 residues. Germline-derived CDR1 and CDR2 are SGHTA and FQGNSA. Trimming shortened V by 5 bases and J by 4 bases, and 18 bases separated the two germline ends.

The chain has TRBV18 and TRBJ1-5; 9 bases fit TRBD1. CDR1 and CDR2 from the germline V gene are KGHSH and LQKENI. The CDR3 runs 13 residues. The junction had 2 bases not matched to a gene; V was cut back by 3 bases and J by 8 bases. The CDR3 loop reads CASSPGQGEPQHF. CDR3 nucleotides: TGTGCCAGCTCACCGGGACAGGGTGAGCCCCAGCATTTT.

The J gene is TRBJ2-7, the V gene TRBV7-9, with 10 bases that match TRBD1. The CDR3 is made up of 13 amino acids. The V and J ends lost 6 bases and 4 bases, in that order; junction bases with no gene match: 3. Germline V gene sequence: CDR1 SEHNR, CDR2 FQNEAQ (reference sequence). The CDR3 DNA reads TGTGCCAGCAGTTGGGACAGGGGATACGAGCAGTACTTC. This gives the protein CASSWDRGYEQYF.

The chain is built from TRBV12-5 and TRBJ1-6; D is unresolved. The CDR3 is 13 residues long. The V end was cut by 7 bases, the J end by 9 bases, with 13 bases between. The germline V gene has CDR1 LGHNT and CDR2 FRNRAP. DNA of the CDR3: TGTGCTAGTGTTTCTCAGGAAGGTTCACCCCTCCACTTT. Residues: CASVSQEGSPLHF.

The V and J genes are TRBV6-5 and TRBJ1-2; 7 bases are a match to TRBD1. CDR3 length equals 12 residues. From germline, CDR1 is MNHEY and CDR2 SVGAGI. Germline trimming cut 6 bases from V and 3 bases from J; bases unmatched to any gene: 1. This CDR3 is CASRTGDYGYTF. CDR3 in DNA: TGTGCCAGCAGAACAGGGGACTATGGCTACACCTTC.

This clone was observed a few times. The chain has TRBV15 and TRBJ2-1; 9 nucleotides align to TRBD2. Germline CDR1 LNHNV, CDR2 YYDKDF (reference sequence). V lost 0 bases and J lost 9; bases outside the gene matches: 6. The CDR3 sequence is 15 residues long. Here the CDR3 DNA reads TGTGCCACCAGCAGAGAGCGGGGGGGCCGCGGTGAGCAGTTCTTC. Translated, it gives CATSRERGGRGEQFF.

V is TRBV19 and J is TRBJ2-1, with 9 bases aligning to TRBD2. Germline V CDR1 and CDR2: LNHDA, SQIVND (reference sequence). The CDR3 contains 15 residues. The J segment lost 4 bases and the V segment lost 5 bases, leaving 6 bases of the junction unmatched. CDR3 nucleotide sequence: TGTGCCAGTAGTGCCTTAGCGGGGGCGTACAATGAGCAGTTCTTC. This encodes CASSALAGAYNEQFF.

The chain combines TRBV4-2 with TRBJ1-2; D possibly corresponds to TRBD1 (6 bases). The CDR3 contains 15 residues. The germline CDR1 and CDR2 sequences are LGHNA and YNFKEQ. V was clipped by 5 bases and J by 4 bases, with 17 bases between them. The CDR3 region has the DNA TGTGCCAGCAGCGCCCAAAGGGGGGGTACCTATGGCTACACCTTC. This encodes CASSAQRGGTYGYTF.

This clone is classed as medium-sized. The rearrangement uses TRBV7-8 and TRBJ1-1, with D hard to call. This CDR3 is built from 15 residues. Trimming removed 11 bases from V and 1 base from J, with 20 bases in between. Germline lookup yields CDR1 SGHVS and CDR2 FQNEAQ. In nucleotides, the CDR3 is TGTGCCTCTCAGGTTCACCGCAAGTCGAACACTGAAGCTTTCTTT. It specifies CASQVHRKSNTEAFF.

The rearrangement links TRBV7-6 to TRBJ1-1; 7 bases are shared with TRBD1. The trim removed 4 bases at V and 7 bases at J, leaving 12 bases unmatched. This CDR3 comprises 15 residues. Germline-derived CDR1 and CDR2 are SGHVS and FNYEAQ. The CDR3 spells CASSSGQGVKHEAFF. CDR3 bases: TGTGCCAGCAGCTCTGGGCAGGGGGTGAAGCATGAAGCTTTCTTT. The full variable domain, completed using reference TRBV7-6 and TRBJ1-1, is GAGVSQSPRYKVTKRGQDVALRCDPISGHVSLYWYRQALGQGPEFLTYFNYEAQQDKSGLPNDRFSAERPEGSISTLTIQRTEQRDSAMYRCASSSGQGVKHEAFFGQGTRLTVV.

The chain has TRBV4-3 and TRBJ1-1, with TRBD1 as a possible D gene (5 bases). CDR1 LGHNA and CDR2 YSLEER come from the germline V gene. With 4 bases removed from V and 5 bases from J, the gap between germline ends came to 11 bases. The CDR3 loop spans 13 amino acids. CDR3: CASSREGATEAFF. DNA for the CDR3: TGCGCCAGCAGCCGTGAAGGGGCGACTGAAGCTTTCTTT.

The J gene is TRBJ1-2, the V gene TRBV30; 9 bases are shared with TRBD1. V lost 2 bases to trimming and J lost 0 bases; unmatched junction nucleotides: 13. Germline loops: CDR1 GTSNPN, CDR2 SVGIG (reference sequence). The CDR3 runs to 18 residues. CDR3 sequence: CAWSPRTGGSPSNYGYTF. CDR3 in DNA: TGTGCCTGGAGTCCACGAACAGGGGGCTCCCCCTCTAACTATGGCTACACCTTC. The full variable domain, with the rest looked up from reference TRBV30 and TRBJ1-2, is SQTIHQWPATLVQPVGSPLSLECTVEGTSNPNLYWYRQAAGRGLQLLFYSVGIGQISSEVPQNLSASRPQDRQFILSSKKLLLSDSGFYLCAWSPRTGGSPSNYGYTFGSGTRLTVV.